These 13 T cell receptor beta chains were sequenced from one sample in a study of T cell repertoires in cytomegalovirus infection. TCRdb passed the reads through MiXCR, listing each CDR3 protein once. The sample gives roughly 280,000 distinct CDR3 sequences, roughly 9.1% of which show up once; more than 13% is in the top ten. The material sequenced was PBMCs. These receptors were taken from a human donor in good health (CMV status not recorded). Some clones in this sample may be carry-over from other donors' samples.

This clonotype was recorded at least ten times. This likely comes from a read error, as the CDR3 has no conserved phenylalanine or tryptophan at its end. No DNA is shown, since the ends of the CDR3 on it are uncertain; the CDR3 is the one TCRdb lists. The chain links TRBV5-6 to TRBJ1-1; the table's D gene call, TRBD1, was not cross checked with the DNA. The germline gives CDR1 SGHDT, CDR2 YYEEEE. The CDR3 numbers 11 amino acids, ends counted. This chain's CDR3 is CASSLAIWTGD.

V is TRBV12-3 or TRBV12-4 and J is TRBJ2-4; D possibly corresponds to TRBD2 (5 bases). The CDR3 is 14 amino acids. Deletions cut 5 bases from V and 7 bases from J, with 15 bases between. This CDR3 is CASSPSTRGNIQYF. CDR3 DNA sequence: TGTGCCAGCAGTCCCTCGACAAGAGGGAACATTCAGTACTTC.

V is TRBV7-6 and J is TRBJ2-1, with 9 bases identical to TRBD2. J was trimmed by 0 bases and V by 5 bases; bases with no gene match: 5. Germline values: CDR1 SGHVS, CDR2 FNYEAQ. The CDR3 is made up of 16 amino acids. This CDR3 reads CASSNQAGGSYNEQFF. The CDR3 coding sequence is TGTGCCAGCAGCAACCAAGCGGGAGGCTCCTACAATGAGCAGTTCTTC.

This clonotype was detected many times. The chain employs TRBV7-8 and TRBJ1-5, with no clear D. Deletions cut 4 bases from V and 6 bases from J, with 16 bases between. Germline V gene lookup returns CDR1 SGHVS and CDR2 FQNEAQ. The CDR3 is made up of 15 amino acids. The CDR3 protein is CASSSLGPVSQPQHF. CDR3 in DNA: TGTGCCAGCAGCTCCCTTGGACCGGTCTCTCAGCCCCAGCATTTT.

This clonotype was seen repeatedly, ten times or more. The rearrangement joins TRBV25-1 to TRBJ2-7; 7 positions match TRBD1. The ends lost 1 base at V and 3 bases at J; junction bases unmatched: 6. The CDR3 totals 15 residues. Germline V lookup: CDR1 MGHDK, CDR2 SYGVNS. CDR3 DNA sequence: TGTGCCAGCAGTGAATCAAGGACAGGAGACTACGAGCAGTACTTC. Its protein product is CASSESRTGDYEQYF.

The chain employs TRBV10-3 and TRBJ1-5; 7 positions agree with TRBD1. Trimming cost V 6 bases and J 6 bases; bases outside gene matches: 5. CDR1 is ENHRY, CDR2 SYGVKD, per germline. This CDR3 has 13 amino acids. The CDR3 spells CAISRDSSQPQHF. In DNA, the CDR3 is TGTGCCATCAGCCGGGACAGCTCTCAGCCCCAGCATTTT.

The gene calls are TRBV15 and TRBJ1-5; D uncertain. This CDR3 is built from 15 residues. Germline V CDR1 and CDR2: LNHNV, YYDKDF (reference sequence). Trimming shortened V by 0 bases and J by 4 bases, and 10 bases separated the two germline ends. This chain's CDR3 is CATSRDRRSNQPQHF. CDR3 DNA: TGTGCCACCAGCAGAGATAGGCGCAGTAATCAGCCCCAGCATTTT.

This clonotype has just a few counts. The chain combines TRBV7-9 with TRBJ1-2, with D unresolved. This CDR3 is 12 amino acids long. Germline CDR1 and CDR2: SEHNR and FQNEAQ (reference sequence). Trimming cost V 6 bases and J 3 bases, with 8 bases left between them. The CDR3 region is CASSRMDYGYTF. The DNA for the CDR3 is TGTGCCAGCAGTCGGATGGACTATGGCTACACCTTC. The whole variable domain, filled in from reference TRBV7-9 and TRBJ1-2, reads DTGVSQNPRHKITKRGQNVTFRCDPISEHNRLYWYRQTLGQGPEFLTYFQNEAQLEKSRLLSDRFSAERPKGSFSTLEIQRTEQGDSAMYLCASSRMDYGYTFGSGTRLTVV.

At least ten counts were recorded for this clonotype. The V gene is TRBV6-1, the J gene TRBJ1-1, with TRBD1 as a possible D gene (5 bases). Germline-derived CDR1 and CDR2 are MNHNS and SASEGT. The CDR3 loop spans 14 amino acids. Trimming stripped 5 bases from V and 0 bases from J, with 10 bases between. Here the CDR3 DNA reads TGTGCCAGCAGTAAGGGGACGGTGAACACTGAAGCTTTCTTT. Its translation is CASSKGTVNTEAFF.

This clonotype has ten or more counts. The chain has TRBV12-3 or TRBV12-4 and TRBJ2-1; TRBD1 agrees at 8 bases. The trim removed 6 bases at V and 8 bases at J, leaving 15 bases unmatched. The CDR3 length is 16 residues. This CDR3 is CASSPRRQGTIDEQFF. For the CDR3, the DNA is TGTGCCAGCAGCCCTAGGAGACAGGGGACGATAGATGAGCAGTTCTTC.

This clonotype was seen a few times. This chain links TRBV5-6 with TRBJ2-7; no firm D call. This CDR3 contains 14 residues. Germline CDR1 is SGHDT and CDR2 is YYEEEE. V lost 0 bases to trimming and J lost 0 bases, with 7 bases between them. The chain's CDR3 is CASSLDPYSYEQYF. CDR3 bases: TGTGCCAGCAGCTTGGACCCTTACTCCTACGAGCAGTACTTC.

This clonotype has a count of ten or more. The chain has TRBV7-2 and TRBJ1-5, with D uncertain. There are 15 residues in the CDR3. Germline V lookup: CDR1 SGHTA, CDR2 FQGNSA. V gave up 2 bases and J gave up 4 bases, with 12 bases separating them. The CDR3 DNA is TGTGCCAGCAGCTTATACACCTCGGAGAATCAGCCCCAGCATTTT. Residues: CASSLYTSENQPQHF. Complete variable domain (other parts from reference TRBV7-2 and TRBJ1-5): GAGVSQSPSNKVTEKGKDVELRCDPISGHTALYWYRQSLGQGLEFLIYFQGNSAPDKSGLPSDRFSAERTGGSVSTLTIQRTQQEDSAVYLCASSLYTSENQPQHFGDGTRLSIL.

The chain couples TRBV24-1 to TRBJ1-1; possibly TRBD1 for D (5 bases). This CDR3 is built from 13 residues. Germline V lookup: CDR1 KGHDR, CDR2 SFDVKD. V gave up 9 bases and J gave up 6 bases, with 16 bases separating them. The CDR3 DNA reads as TGTGCCACCGAAGGAGCAGTAGGGGCTGAAGCTTTCTTT. This codes for CATEGAVGAEAFF.